These T cell receptor beta chains were read from a single sample in a study of T cells in Graves' hyperthyroidism and ophthalmopathy. TCRdb processed the multiplex PCR reads anew with MiXCR; each CDR3 protein has one entry. The profile covers 730,000 or so distinct CDR3 sequences, with around 20% appearing a single time and 16% taken by the ten largest. The specimen was blood. The source is a woman aged 45-59 years with Graves' hyperthyroidism that later progressed to Graves' ophthalmopathy. CDR3s include the opening cysteine and the closing phenylalanine or tryptophan. Each record gives: J gene, D gene, clone size, V gene, CDR3 protein, CDR3 DNA. The D gene is left open where the match is weak. Not every row has a clone size; where given, it reads once, few, many or a size class.

J: TRBJ1-2; D: NA; size: few; V: TRBV6-6; CDR3: CASSYTGSIYGYTF; DNA: TGTGCCAGCAGTTACACAGGCTCAATCTATGGCTACACCTTC
J: TRBJ2-1; D: TRBD2; size: many; V: TRBV2; CDR3: CASSDSGTSGIGSYNEQFF; DNA: TGTGCCAGCAGTGATTCGGGGACTAGCGGGATAGGCTCCTACAATGAGCAGTTCTTC
J: TRBJ2-7; D: TRBD1; size: few; V: TRBV6-2/TRBV6-3; CDR3: CASSYSSTGGPEQYF; DNA: TGTGCCAGCAGTTACAGCAGCACAGGGGGCCCCGAGCAGTACTTC
J: TRBJ1-2; D: NA; size: NA; V: TRBV6-1; CDR3: CASKTPPAPNYGYTF; DNA: TGTGCCAGCAAAACTCCCCCCGCCCCTAACTATGGCTACACCTTC
J: TRBJ1-5; D: NA; size: NA; V: TRBV27; CDR3: CASSFGQSGQPQHF; DNA: TGTGCCAGCAGTTTCGGACAATCTGGCCAGCCCCAGCATTTT
J: TRBJ1-1; D: TRBD1; size: NA; V: TRBV29-1; CDR3: CSVEDLRQGLTEAFF; DNA: TGCAGCGTTGAAGACCTACGACAGGGACTCACTGAAGCTTTCTTT
J: TRBJ2-6; D: NA; size: many; V: TRBV7-3; CDR3: CASSRARASGANVLTF; DNA: TGTGCCAGCAGCCGAGCCCGAGCCTCTGGGGCCAACGTCCTGACTTTC
J: TRBJ1-6; D: NA; size: many; V: TRBV3-1; CDR3: CASSQDHRATSPLHF; DNA: TGTGCCAGCAGCCAAGATCACAGGGCGACCTCACCCCTCCACTTT
J: TRBJ2-7; D: NA; size: few; V: TRBV18; CDR3: CASSPGVGDYEQYF; DNA: TGTGCCAGCTCACCCGGCGTTGGGGACTACGAGCAGTACTTC
J: TRBJ1-3; D: NA; size: few; V: TRBV7-3; CDR3: CASSLNGGNSGNTIYF; DNA: TGTGCCAGCAGCTTAAACGGCGGAAACTCTGGAAACACCATATATTTT
J: TRBJ2-2; D: NA; size: NA; V: TRBV2; CDR3: CASSLAGMDTGELFF; DNA: TGTGCCAGCAGTCTCGCAGGGATGGACACCGGGGAGCTGTTTTTT
J: TRBJ1-5; D: NA; size: few; V: TRBV27; CDR3: CASSFRDSNQPQHF; DNA: TGTGCCAGCAGTTTTCGGGATAGCAATCAGCCCCAGCATTTT
J: TRBJ1-1; D: TRBD1; size: many; V: TRBV5-1; CDR3: CASNRDRGTEAFF; DNA: TGCGCCAGCAACCGGGACAGGGGGACTGAAGCTTTCTTT
J: TRBJ1-6; D: TRBD1; size: many; V: TRBV7-8; CDR3: CASSPQGDNSPLHF; DNA: TGTGCCAGCAGCCCACAGGGGGATAATTCACCCCTCCACTTT
J: TRBJ2-1; D: NA; size: few; V: TRBV7-9; CDR3: CASKIGGLYNEQFF; DNA: TGTGCCAGCAAAATTGGGGGGCTGTACAATGAGCAGTTCTTC
J: TRBJ1-2; D: TRBD1; size: NA; V: TRBV29-1; CDR3: CSVGPHQTGSYGYTF; DNA: TGCAGCGTTGGTCCTCACCAGACAGGGTCATATGGCTACACCTTC
J: TRBJ2-1; D: NA; size: NA; V: TRBV9; CDR3: CASSVGGGLSSSNEQFF; DNA: TGTGCCAGCAGCGTAGGCGGGGGCCTATCATCGAGTAATGAGCAGTTCTTC
J: TRBJ1-1; D: NA; size: NA; V: TRBV6-1; CDR3: CASSYHGNSFF; DNA: TGTGCCAGCAGTTATCATGGGAACAGTTTCTTT
J: TRBJ1-6; D: NA; size: NA; V: TRBV6-1; CDR3: CASSGAGNSPLHF; DNA: TGTGCCAGCAGTGGAGCAGGCAATTCACCCCTCCACTTT
J: TRBJ2-1; D: NA; size: many; V: TRBV7-2; CDR3: CASSFLGEQFF; DNA: TGTGCCAGCAGCTTCTTGGGTGAGCAGTTCTTC
J: TRBJ2-7; D: TRBD1; size: many; V: TRBV7-2; CDR3: CASSSGDRGFYEQYF; DNA: TGTGCCAGCAGCTCTGGCGACAGGGGGTTCTACGAGCAGTACTTC
J: TRBJ2-5; D: NA; size: many; V: TRBV13; CDR3: CASSFVGRQETQYF; DNA: TGTGCCAGCAGCTTCGTGGGACGCCAAGAGACCCAGTACTTC
J: TRBJ1-6; D: TRBD1; size: many; V: TRBV5-1; CDR3: CASSAQGQGDSPLHF; DNA: TGCGCCAGCAGCGCTCAGGGACAGGGGGATTCACCCCTCCACTTT
J: TRBJ1-1; D: NA; size: many; V: TRBV6-1; CDR3: CASSATATNTEAFF; DNA: TGTGCCAGCAGTGCGACGGCTACGAACACTGAAGCTTTCTTT
J: TRBJ1-3; D: TRBD1; size: few; V: TRBV29-1; CDR3: CSVLGQATGNTIYF; DNA: TGCAGCGTTTTGGGACAGGCTACTGGAAACACCATATATTTT
J: TRBJ2-3; D: TRBD2; size: NA; V: TRBV12-3/TRBV12-4; CDR3: CASSLWAERGPTDTQYF; DNA: TGTGCCAGCAGTTTATGGGCGGAGCGGGGACCCACAGATACGCAGTATTTT
J: TRBJ2-4; D: NA; size: NA; V: TRBV10-1; CDR3: CATPGLAKNIQYF; DNA: TGCGCCACCCCGGGACTAGCCAAAAACATTCAGTACTTC
J: TRBJ1-1; D: NA; size: many; V: TRBV6-5; CDR3: CASSYSSVGANTEAFF; DNA: TGTGCCAGCAGTTACTCGAGCGTGGGAGCGAACACTGAAGCTTTCTTT
J: TRBJ1-1; D: NA; size: many; V: TRBV29-1; CDR3: CSVEGLSGAFF; DNA: TGCAGCGTTGAGGGACTTAGCGGAGCTTTCTTT
J: TRBJ1-5; D: NA; size: NA; V: TRBV19; CDR3: CASRGGASNQPQHF; DNA: TGTGCCAGTAGAGGGGGGGCAAGCAATCAGCCCCAGCATTTT
J: TRBJ1-1; D: TRBD1; size: few; V: TRBV18; CDR3: CASSAGTGALTEAFF; DNA: TGTGCCAGCTCAGCCGGGACAGGGGCGCTCACTGAAGCTTTCTTT
J: TRBJ1-2; D: NA; size: few; V: TRBV7-9; CDR3: CASSLSGGETNYGYTF; DNA: TGTGCCAGCAGCTTATCCGGGGGCGAGACTAACTATGGCTACACCTTC
J: TRBJ2-1; D: TRBD1; size: NA; V: TRBV29-1; CDR3: CSVEDLQGAPNEQFF; DNA: TGCAGCGTTGAAGATCTTCAGGGGGCGCCCAATGAGCAGTTCTTC
J: TRBJ2-1; D: NA; size: few; V: TRBV6-2/TRBV6-3; CDR3: CASSYSQSRLYEQFF; DNA: TGTGCCAGCAGTTACTCCCAGTCGCGTCTGTATGAGCAGTTCTTC
J: TRBJ2-2; D: NA; size: NA; V: TRBV6-5; CDR3: CASSYNAIAGSGAGELFF; DNA: TGTGCCAGCAGTTACAATGCTATCGCGGGATCGGGGGCCGGGGAGCTGTTTTTT
J: TRBJ1-2; D: TRBD1; size: many; V: TRBV12-3/TRBV12-4; CDR3: CASRGQTYGYTF; DNA: TGTGCCAGCAGGGGACAGACCTATGGCTACACCTTC
J: TRBJ2-3; D: NA; size: few; V: TRBV20-1; CDR3: CRPQKDKGPGTDTQYF; DNA: TGCAGGCCCCAGAAAGATAAGGGGCCCGGCACAGATACGCAGTATTTT
J: TRBJ1-2; D: TRBD1; size: NA; V: TRBV20-1; CDR3: CSARTGDGYTF; DNA: TGCAGTGCTAGAACAGGGGATGGCTACACCTTC
J: TRBJ2-5; D: NA; size: few; V: TRBV11-2; CDR3: CASSFQRSETQYF; DNA: TGTGCCAGCAGCTTCCAGAGGTCGGAGACCCAGTACTTC
J: TRBJ1-4; D: NA; size: NA; V: TRBV5-1; CDR3: CASSHRTANEKLFF; DNA: TGCGCCAGCAGCCATCGGACGGCTAATGAAAAACTGTTTTTT
J: TRBJ2-7; D: TRBD1; size: NA; V: TRBV7-9; CDR3: CASSSTEMTGGGPYEQYF; DNA: TGTGCCAGCAGCTCTACCGAAATGACAGGGGGCGGACCCTACGAGCAGTACTTC
J: TRBJ2-3; D: NA; size: few; V: TRBV27; CDR3: CATTRDVTDTQYF; DNA: TGTGCCACCACCCGGGACGTCACAGATACGCAGTATTTT
J: TRBJ2-5; D: NA; size: NA; V: TRBV14; CDR3: CASSLWGALQETQYF; DNA: TGTGCCAGCAGCCTCTGGGGGGCCCTCCAAGAGACCCAGTACTTC
J: TRBJ2-2; D: TRBD1; size: NA; V: TRBV24-1; CDR3: CATGQGVNTGELFF; DNA: TGTGCCACCGGACAGGGTGTGAACACCGGGGAGCTGTTTTTT
J: TRBJ2-4; D: NA; size: NA; V: TRBV6-5; CDR3: CASSYSRASSWDIQYF; DNA: TGTGCCAGCAGTTACTCGAGGGCATCCTCATGGGACATTCAGTACTTC
J: TRBJ2-3; D: TRBD2; size: NA; V: TRBV6-6; CDR3: CASSYSAGLAGSTDTQYF; DNA: TGTGCCAGCAGTTACTCAGCCGGACTAGCGGGTAGCACAGATACGCAGTATTTT
J: TRBJ2-5; D: NA; size: few; V: TRBV6-5; CDR3: CASSYSPGGRQETQYF; DNA: TGTGCCAGCAGTTACTCCCCCGGGGGGCGGCAAGAGACCCAGTACTTC
J: TRBJ2-3; D: NA; size: many; V: TRBV20-1; CDR3: CSASEEGAPADTQYF; DNA: TGCAGTGCTAGTGAGGAGGGGGCGCCGGCAGATACGCAGTATTTT
J: TRBJ1-3; D: NA; size: many; V: TRBV30; CDR3: CAWSALFGNTIYF; DNA: TGTGCCTGGAGTGCGCTCTTTGGAAACACCATATATTTT
J: TRBJ1-1; D: TRBD1; size: many; V: TRBV12-3/TRBV12-4; CDR3: CASSVGQGRAEAFF; DNA: TGTGCCAGCAGTGTTGGACAGGGGCGGGCTGAAGCTTTCTTT